This TCR beta chain was sequenced for a study of monozygotic twins with inflammatory bowel disease. General observations from the study: Perhaps reflecting limited power, concordant and discordant twins did not differ in repertoire similarity. Relative clonotype sharing with others was diminished in IBD patients versus healthy twins, particularly with disease activity.

Germline values: CDR1 MNHNS, CDR2 SASEGT. The CDR3 is 14 amino acids. Template switching introduced UMIs that contain a 6-nucleotide sample barcode. TCRdb reanalyzed the 5' RACE reads, giving one entry per CDR3 protein sequence and no DNA. Its table records more than 300,000 distinct CDR3 sequences. With regard to this clonotype: Its cognate antigen is unknown.

This clonotype was sampled from a human donor with ulcerative colitis or Crohn's disease, or a healthy co-twin of an affected twin (not recorded which). The sample consisted of blood. The V and J genes are TRBV6-1 and TRBJ1-6; TCRdb gives TRBD1 as the D gene, but with no DNA this cannot be confirmed. Here the CDR3 reads CASRNTGGNSPLHF.